This is a list of T cell receptor beta chains from one sample in a study of CD8 T cells in Susac syndrome. TCRdb re-derived calls from the immunoSEQ multiplex PCR reads in MiXCR, one entry per CDR3 protein. The table shows hundreds of thousands of distinct CDR3 sequences, with 90% to 95% occurring only once. Material: CD4+ T cells from PBMCs. The origin of the receptors is a human donor with multiple sclerosis. The CDR3 runs from the conserved cysteine through the conserved F or W. A D gene is named only where the DNA matches it firmly. Size is stated for part of the rows, as once, few or many counts, or as a class when the clone is expanded.

j_call | clone_size | d_call | v_call | cdr3_aa | cdr3_nt
TRBJ1-1 | - | - | TRBV2 | CASFDSPNTEAFF | TGTGCCAGCTTTGACAGTCCTAACACTGAAGCTTTCTTT
TRBJ2-1 | - | - | TRBV5-1 | CASSLVSVYNEQFF | TGCGCCAGCAGCTTGGTGTCCGTGTACAATGAGCAGTTCTTC
TRBJ1-5 | - | - | TRBV20-1 | CSARDRNRGNQPQHF | TGCAGTGCTAGAGATCGGAATAGGGGCAATCAGCCCCAGCATTTT
TRBJ1-2 | - | TRBD1 | TRBV9 | CASSGTDRFYGYTF | TGTGCCAGCAGTGGAACGGACAGGTTCTATGGCTACACCTTC
TRBJ2-1 | - | TRBD2 | TRBV29-1 | CSGPAGSSYNEQFF | TGCAGCGGCCCAGCGGGGAGCTCCTACAATGAGCAGTTCTTC
TRBJ2-1 | - | - | TRBV20-1 | CSAPVGSNEQFF | TGCAGTGCTCCGGTCGGAAGCAATGAGCAGTTCTTC
TRBJ2-7 | - | - | TRBV12-3/TRBV12-4 | CASSPPGPGDEQYF | TGTGCCAGCAGTCCCCCGGGCCCTGGGGACGAGCAGTACTTC
TRBJ2-2 | once | - | TRBV29-1 | CSVSGGAGTGELFF | TGCAGCGTCTCAGGGGGGGCAGGCACCGGGGAGCTGTTTTTT
TRBJ2-4 | - | TRBD1 | TRBV19 | CASRGTGDGGAKNIQYF | TGTGCCAGTAGGGGGACAGGGGACGGTGGGGCCAAAAACATTCAGTACTTC
TRBJ1-1 | - | TRBD1 | TRBV7-3 | CASSSSGQGRHTEAFF | TGTGCCAGCAGCTCATCAGGACAGGGTAGGCACACTGAAGCTTTCTTT
TRBJ1-1 | - | - | TRBV2 | CASSEAKTATKAFF | TGTGCCAGCAGTGAAGCCAAGACAGCGACCAAAGCTTTCTTT
TRBJ1-2 | - | - | TRBV28 | CASSLDNRRGGYTF | TGTGCCAGCAGCTTGGACAACAGGAGGGGTGGCTACACCTTC
TRBJ2-5 | - | - | TRBV28 | CASSAKLGGRETQYF | TGTGCCAGCAGTGCGAAGTTGGGGGGAAGAGAGACCCAGTACTTC
TRBJ2-7 | - | - | TRBV3-1 | CASSPLGRGSGEQYF | TGTGCCAGCAGCCCCTTGGGGAGGGGGAGTGGCGAGCAGTACTTC
TRBJ2-5 | - | - | TRBV5-4 | CASSQRDGKTQYF | TGTGCCAGCAGCCAGAGGGATGGAAAGACCCAGTACTTC
TRBJ1-2 | - | - | TRBV3-1 | CASSQGHPIGSYGYTF | TGTGCCAGCAGCCAGGGGCACCCAATTGGGAGCTATGGCTACACCTTC
TRBJ2-5 | once | - | TRBV7-6 | CASSLGRFPETQYF | TGTGCCAGCAGCTTAGGGCGGTTTCCAGAGACCCAGTACTTC
TRBJ2-2 | once | - | TRBV2 | CASSEGPVGTGELFF | TGTGCCAGCAGTGAAGGTCCAGTCGGCACCGGGGAGCTGTTTTTT
TRBJ2-6 | - | TRBD1 | TRBV2 | CASRGALGTDAGANVLTF | TGTGCCAGCAGGGGGGCCCTAGGGACAGACGCTGGGGCCAACGTCCTGACTTTC
TRBJ2-5 | - | - | TRBV4-1 | CASSQILGPSQETQYF | TGCGCCAGCAGCCAAATACTGGGACCCAGCCAAGAGACCCAGTACTTC